This is a list of T cell receptor beta chains from one sample in a study of metastatic and nonmetastatic thyroid tumors. TCRdb re-analyzed the PCR reads through MiXCR. The sample includes roughly 12,000 clones, 32% of them seen just once. Sequenced material: tumor tissue. Every receptor here comes from a female donor with papillary thyroid cancer or a benign thyroid nodule (not recorded which). Some clones in this sample may be carry-over from other donors' samples. Each CDR3 is given with its conserved first and last residue. The order of the fields is J gene, D gene, V gene, clone size, CDR3 protein, CDR3 DNA. A D gene is named only where the DNA matches it firmly. Rows give clone size only sometimes, using once, few, many, or a class for an expanded clone.

j_call: TRBJ2-1
d_call: TRBD1
v_call: TRBV20-1
clone_size: .
cdr3_aa: CSASVGTGNYNEQFF
cdr3_nt: TGCAGTGCTAGTGTAGGGACAGGGAACTACAATGAGCAGTTCTTC

j_call: TRBJ2-1
d_call: .
v_call: TRBV20-1
clone_size: .
cdr3_aa: CSARGPGYEQFF
cdr3_nt: TGCAGTGCCAGGGGACCGGGCTATGAGCAGTTCTTC

j_call: TRBJ1-5
d_call: .
v_call: TRBV19
clone_size: many
cdr3_aa: CASSSQGIGGHPPQHF
cdr3_nt: TGTGCCAGTAGTTCCCAGGGGATCGGCGGGCATCCCCCCCAGCATTTT

j_call: TRBJ2-7
d_call: TRBD2
v_call: TRBV6-2/TRBV6-3
clone_size: .
cdr3_aa: CASSWRLAGPYEQYF
cdr3_nt: TGTGCCAGCAGTTGGAGACTAGCGGGGCCCTACGAGCAGTACTTC

j_call: TRBJ2-3
d_call: TRBD2
v_call: TRBV20-1
clone_size: few
cdr3_aa: CSASGGTEDTQYF
cdr3_nt: TGCAGTGCTAGCGGGGGGACGGAAGATACGCAGTATTTC

j_call: TRBJ1-1
d_call: .
v_call: TRBV6-1
clone_size: .
cdr3_aa: CASRDTEAFF
cdr3_nt: TGTGCCAGCAGAGACACTGAAGCTTTCTTT

j_call: TRBJ1-2
d_call: .
v_call: TRBV12-3/TRBV12-4
clone_size: .
cdr3_aa: CASSLAAEVNNYGYTF
cdr3_nt: TGTGCCAGCAGTTTAGCGGCGGAGGTGAATAACTATGGCTACACCTTC

j_call: TRBJ2-7
d_call: .
v_call: TRBV11-1
clone_size: medium-sized
cdr3_aa: CASSQLPDYSTYEQYF
cdr3_nt: TGTGCCAGCAGCCAACTCCCCGACTATTCTACCTACGAGCAGTACTTC

j_call: TRBJ1-2
d_call: .
v_call: TRBV20-1
clone_size: medium-sized
cdr3_aa: CSASLGFYGYTF
cdr3_nt: TGCAGTGCTAGCTTGGGGTTCTATGGCTACACCTTC

j_call: TRBJ2-5
d_call: TRBD1
v_call: TRBV10-3
clone_size: .
cdr3_aa: CAISGDRGQETQYF
cdr3_nt: TGTGCCATCAGTGGGGACAGGGGTCAAGAGACCCAGTACTTC

j_call: TRBJ1-2
d_call: .
v_call: TRBV20-1
clone_size: many
cdr3_aa: CSAFFLQGNYGYTF
cdr3_nt: TGCAGTGCTTTTTTCCTACAGGGTAACTATGGCTACACCTTC

j_call: TRBJ1-1
d_call: TRBD1
v_call: TRBV7-8
clone_size: many
cdr3_aa: CASSSGTGTEAFF
cdr3_nt: TGTGCCAGCAGCTCTGGGACAGGGACTGAAGCTTTCTTT

j_call: TRBJ2-5
d_call: TRBD2
v_call: TRBV6-1
clone_size: medium-sized
cdr3_aa: CASSPTSGRETQYF
cdr3_nt: TGTGCCAGCAGTCCTACTAGCGGGAGGGAGACCCAGTACTTC